This TCR beta chain was sequenced during a study of cytomegalovirus exposure and HLA in healthy donors. 13 Jbeta primers and 60 Vbeta primers were used for the PCR. The protocol was immunoSEQ multiplex PCR, while the TCRdb copy is restricted to in-frame clones and leaves out a portion. The profile covers about 160,000 clones, with approximately 79% appearing a single time and over 0.95% taken by the ten largest. Though probably carrying unrecorded immune exposures, donors were nominally healthy at sampling. This clonotype was obtained from a woman aged 45-65 years in good health and CMV-seropositive. The sequenced sample was PBMCs.

The CDR3 reads CASSFYREGEETQYF. CDR3 nucleotide sequence: TGTGCCAGCAGCTTCTATCGGGAGGGGGAAGAGACCCAGTACTTC. The chain carries TRBV5-4 and TRBJ2-5; TRBD2 matches 8 bases. J lost 3 bases, V lost 2 bases, and 6 bases had no gene match. This CDR3 is built from 15 residues. CDR1 SGHNT and CDR2 YYREEE come from the germline V gene (reference sequence).